Listed here are 14 T cell receptor beta chains from one sample, sequenced in a study of blood T cell repertoires in COVID-19. TCRdb keeps only in-frame clones here, not all; method: immunoSEQ multiplex PCR. In the table there are 59,000 or so clones, around 67% of which are singletons. Input material: peripheral blood. The receptors come from a woman between 50 and 59 years old with active or convalescent COVID-19.

The chain carries TRBV5-1 and TRBJ1-1; 10 bases are a match to TRBD1. CDR1 and CDR2 from the germline V gene are SGHRS and YFSETQ. Unmatched junction bases numbered 1, after V lost 0 bases and J lost 5 bases. This CDR3 region has 14 residues. CDR3 in DNA: TGCGCCAGCAGCTTGGGACAGGGGGCAACTGAAGCTTTCTTT. It encodes CASSLGQGATEAFF.

This clone has only one observation. Here the CDR3 reads CAISAPRQGEDTEAFF. The CDR3 coding sequence is TGTGCCATCAGTGCTCCCCGACAGGGGGAAGACACTGAAGCTTTCTTT. This chain uses TRBV10-3 with TRBJ1-1; the match to TRBD1 covers 9 bases. CDR1 and CDR2 (germline): ENHRY, SYGVKD. CDR3 size: 16 residues. J lost 3 bases, V lost 4 bases, and 9 bases had no gene match.

The CDR3 DNA follows: TGTGCCAGCAGTTTATGGGCCTCTGGGGCCAACGTCCTGACTTTC. It yields the protein CASSLWASGANVLTF. The rearrangement joins TRBV27 to TRBJ2-6; D is undetermined. The germline V and J ends were trimmed by 1 base and 0 bases, with 4 bases remaining between them. CDR3 length: 15 residues. CDR1 is MNHEY and CDR2 is SMNVEV in the germline V gene (reference sequence).

This clone came up a few times. The chain links TRBV11-2 to TRBJ2-5; D remains unclear. V lost 3 bases and J lost 5, with 7 bases in between. The germline V gene has CDR1 SGHAT and CDR2 FQNNGV. There are 12 residues in the CDR3. The CDR3 reads CASSFRQETQYF. CDR3 in DNA: TGTGCCAGCAGCTTTCGCCAGGAGACCCAGTACTTC.

The chain recombines TRBV5-1 with TRBJ1-1, with D perhaps TRBD1 (5 bases). The CDR3 sequence is 14 residues long. Germline V lookup: CDR1 SGHRS, CDR2 YFSETQ. V lost 3 bases to trimming and J lost 3 bases, with 12 bases between them. As DNA, the CDR3 is TGCGCCAGCAGCTCCAGGGTTGATGACACTGAAGCTTTCTTT. Protein: CASSSRVDDTEAFF.

V is TRBV2 and J is TRBJ1-1; D possibly corresponds to TRBD1 (6 bases). The germline V gene encodes CDR1 SNHLY and CDR2 FYNNEI. The V end lost 6 bases, the J end lost 2 bases, and 10 bases lay between the germline ends. The CDR3 spans 13 residues. CDR3 in DNA: TGTGCCAGCAGCGGACAGTTTAACACTGAAGCTTTCTTT. It codes for CASSGQFNTEAFF. Together with reference TRBV2 and TRBJ1-1, the CDR3 gives the full variable domain: EPEVTQTPSHQVTQMGQEVILRCVPISNHLYFYWYRQILGQKVEFLVSFYNNEISEKSEIFDDQFSVERPDGSNFTLKIRSTKLEDSAMYFCASSGQFNTEAFFGQGTRLTVV.

The V gene is TRBV2, the J gene TRBJ2-3, with TRBD2 matching over 11 bases. V lost 8 bases, J lost 2 bases, and 6 bases stayed unmatched. Germline V lookup: CDR1 SNHLY, CDR2 FYNNEI. The CDR3 contains 15 residues. In nucleotides, the CDR3 is TGTGCCAGCCAAGGACTAGCGGGCTTCACAGATACGCAGTATTTT. Residues: CASQGLAGFTDTQYF.

The rearrangement links TRBV24-1 to TRBJ2-5, with TRBD1 matching 10 bases. The CDR3 is 15 amino acids. The V and J ends lost 5 bases and 4 bases, in that order; junction bases with no gene match: 6. Germline CDR1 and CDR2: KGHDR and SFDVKD. CDR3 sequence (DNA): TGTGCCACCAGTGGAGGGACAGGGGCCCGAGAGACCCAGTACTTC. It specifies CATSGGTGARETQYF.

The chain has TRBV3-1 (or the pseudogene TRBV3-2) and TRBJ2-1; 11 nucleotides agree with TRBD2. Trimming cost V 4 bases and J 7 bases; bases outside gene matches: 9. Germline V gene data show CDR1 as LGHDT and CDR2 as YNNKEL (reference sequence). The CDR3 runs to 16 residues. CDR3: CASSPGTSGSWNEQFF. The DNA for the CDR3 is TGTGCCAGCAGCCCTGGTACTAGCGGGAGTTGGAATGAGCAGTTCTTC.

This clone was picked up one time. The chain links TRBV15 to TRBJ1-5, with D uncertain. Germline CDR1 LNHNV, CDR2 YYDKDF (reference sequence). This CDR3 is 14 amino acids long. V was trimmed by 2 bases and J by 0 bases, leaving 5 bases between them. DNA of the CDR3: TGTGCCACCAGCAGAACATTTAGCAATCAGCCCCAGCATTTT. Its protein is CATSRTFSNQPQHF.

The chain links TRBV30 to TRBJ2-1; D is possibly TRBD1 (6 bases). Germline V gene data show CDR1 as GTSNPN and CDR2 as SVGIG (reference sequence). This CDR3 region has 15 residues. The ends were cut back, 1 base at V and 3 bases at J, with 13 bases in the middle. The CDR3 region is CAWSALGGVYNEQFF. CDR3 DNA: TGTGCCTGGAGTGCCCTTGGGGGCGTCTACAATGAGCAGTTCTTC. Filled out from reference TRBV30 and TRBJ2-1, the complete variable domain reads SQTIHQWPATLVQPVGSPLSLECTVEGTSNPNLYWYRQAAGRGLQLLFYSVGIGQISSEVPQNLSASRPQDRQFILSSKKLLLSDSGFYLCAWSALGGVYNEQFFGPGTRLTVL.

This clone was recorded a few times. This chain's CDR3 is CASSHWDLRESPYEQYF. CDR3 nucleotides: TGTGCCAGCAGCCATTGGGATCTGCGGGAATCCCCCTACGAGCAGTACTTC. The J gene is TRBJ2-7, the V gene TRBV3-1 (or the pseudogene TRBV3-2); D is possibly TRBD2 (6 bases). V lost 3 bases and J lost 2, with 20 bases in between. CDR3 length: 17 amino acids. CDR1 is LGHDT, CDR2 YNNKEL, per germline (reference sequence).

There are a few counts of this clone. The J gene is TRBJ2-2, the V gene TRBV5-6, with no clear D. Germline V gene sequence: CDR1 SGHDT, CDR2 YYEEEE. The CDR3 consists of 12 residues. The V end was cut by 3 bases, the J end by 2 bases, with 2 bases between. Here the CDR3 DNA reads TGTGCCAGCAGCTCTAACACCGGGGAGCTGTTTTTT. It codes for CASSSNTGELFF.

This clone appeared once. V is TRBV5-1 and J is TRBJ1-2; possible D gene TRBD1, 5 bases. Germline lookup yields CDR1 SGHRS and CDR2 YFSETQ. The length of the CDR3 is 15 residues. Trimming pared 6 bases from V and 7 bases from J, leaving 22 bases between. CDR3 sequence: CASTPGGLGYGGYTF. CDR3 sequence (DNA): TGCGCCAGCACCCCGGGGGGACTGGGATATGGTGGCTACACCTTC.